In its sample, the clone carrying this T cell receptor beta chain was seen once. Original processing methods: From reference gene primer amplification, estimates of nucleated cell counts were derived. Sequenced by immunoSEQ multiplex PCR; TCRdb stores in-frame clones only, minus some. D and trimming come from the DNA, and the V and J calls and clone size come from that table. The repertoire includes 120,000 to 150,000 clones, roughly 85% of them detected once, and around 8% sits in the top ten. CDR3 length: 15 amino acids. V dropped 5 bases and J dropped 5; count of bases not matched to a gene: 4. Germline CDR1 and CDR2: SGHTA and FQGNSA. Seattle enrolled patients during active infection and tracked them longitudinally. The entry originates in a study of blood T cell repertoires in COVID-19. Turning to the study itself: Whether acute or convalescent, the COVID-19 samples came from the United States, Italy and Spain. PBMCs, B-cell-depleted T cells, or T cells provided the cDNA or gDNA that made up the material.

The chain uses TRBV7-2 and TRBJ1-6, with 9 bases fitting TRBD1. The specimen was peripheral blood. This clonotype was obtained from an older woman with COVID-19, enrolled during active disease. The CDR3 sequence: CASSQQGAHNSPLHF. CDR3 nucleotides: TGTGCCAGCAGCCAACAGGGGGCGCATAATTCACCCCTCCACTTT.